This is a list of T cell receptor beta chains from one sample in a study of kidney transplant recipient with SARS-CoV-2 infection. A single record per CDR3 protein comes from TCRdb applying MiXCR to the reads. The repertoire includes about 240,000 distinct CDR3 sequences, more than 25% of them detected once, and 7% to 8% sits in the top ten. The specimen comprised a blood sample, sampled at baseline and between days 110 and 120 from a kidney transplant recipient. Receptors were obtained from a male patient between 25 and 39 years old who had COVID-19 and was a kidney transplant recipient. Some T cells may be transferred from the graft donor. The CDR3 runs from the conserved cysteine through the conserved F or W. D genes are given only for firm matches. Size values are once, few and many counts, or a class for expanded clones, and some rows have none.

D: -; size: many; J: TRBJ2-7; V: TRBV6-5; CDR3: CASRSVVVGALGEQYF; DNA: TGTGCCAGTAGGTCTGTTGTGGTGGGAGCTCTGGGGGAGCAGTACTTC
D: TRBD2; size: few; J: TRBJ2-7; V: TRBV20-1; CDR3: CSASPAGGNEQYF; DNA: TGCAGTGCTAGTCCGGCGGGAGGGAACGAGCAGTACTTC
D: -; size: many; J: TRBJ2-7; V: TRBV12-3/TRBV12-4; CDR3: CASSPDSGPSSYEQYF; DNA: TGTGCCAGCAGTCCGGATTCAGGGCCTAGCTCCTACGAGCAGTACTTC
D: -; size: many; J: TRBJ1-2; V: TRBV11-1; CDR3: CASSCCLKAGKTYGYTF; DNA: TGTGCCAGCAGCTGTTGTCTTAAGGCTGGAAAGACCTATGGCTACACCTTC
D: -; size: many; J: TRBJ1-5; V: TRBV10-1; CDR3: CASSRAVNQPQHF; DNA: TGCGCCAGCAGTCGGGCAGTTAATCAGCCCCAGCATTTT
D: -; size: -; J: TRBJ1-2; V: TRBV7-4; CDR3: CASSKGTSARKTYGYTF; DNA: TGTGCCAGCAGCAAGGGAACTTCAGCTCGAAAGACCTATGGCTACACCTTC
D: -; size: many; J: TRBJ1-2; V: TRBV7-5; CDR3: CISVPERSFEVGKTYGYTF; DNA: -
D: -; size: once; J: TRBJ2-5; V: TRBV14; CDR3: CASSLGGEAQYF; DNA: TGTGCCAGCAGCCTTGGCGGAGAGGCCCAGTACTTC
D: -; size: many; J: TRBJ1-2; V: TRBV7-7; CDR3: CASSLVSKCRKTYGYTF; DNA: TGTGCCAGCAGCCTTGTTTCTAAGTGCCGAAAGACCTATGGCTACACCTTC
D: -; size: many; J: TRBJ2-6; V: TRBV15; CDR3: CATSRDRDSSGANVLTF; DNA: TGTGCCACCAGCAGAGACCGCGACAGCTCTGGGGCCAACGTCCTGACTTTC
D: -; size: many; J: TRBJ1-5; V: TRBV6-6; CDR3: CASSSDLLTKHF; DNA: TGTGCCAGCAGTTCAGATCTACTGACGAAACATTTT
D: -; size: -; J: TRBJ1-2; V: TRBV5-3; CDR3: CARIVAVVRKTYGYTF; DNA: TGTGCCAGAATTGTGGCAGTGGTGAGAAAGACCTATGGCTACACCTTC
D: -; size: -; J: TRBJ1-2; V: TRBV5-3; CDR3: CARPGQMVRKTYGYTF; DNA: TGTGCCAGACCGGGCCAAATGGTGAGAAAGACCTATGGCTACACCTTC
D: -; size: -; J: TRBJ2-3; V: TRBV27; CDR3: CASSFGPSFSTDTQYF; DNA: TGTGCCAGCAGTTTTGGGCCTAGCTTTAGCACAGATACGCAGTATTTT
D: -; size: -; J: TRBJ2-2; V: TRBV4-2; CDR3: CASGQDKQAATGELFF; DNA: TGTGCCAGCGGCCAAGATAAGCAGGCAGCCACCGGGGAGCTGTTTTTT
D: -; size: many; J: TRBJ1-2; V: TRBV15; CDR3: CATSPDKRCGKTYGYTF; DNA: TGTGCCACCAGCCCGGATAAAAGGTGTGGAAAGACCTATGGCTACACCTTC
D: -; size: -; J: TRBJ2-3; V: TRBV20-1; CDR3: CSARDPERVHTQYF; DNA: TGCAGTGCTAGAGATCCCGAGAGAGTCCATACGCAGTATTTT
D: -; size: few; J: TRBJ1-2; V: TRBV7-9; CDR3: CASSGDRYYGKTYGYTF; DNA: TGTGCCAGCAGCGGCGATAGATACTATGGAAAGACCTATGGCTACACCTTC
D: -; size: many; J: TRBJ1-4; V: TRBV12-3/TRBV12-4; CDR3: CASSYTGLGEKLFF; DNA: TGTGCCAGCAGTTATACGGGACTCGGGGAAAAACTGTTTTTT
D: -; size: many; J: TRBJ1-2; V: TRBV12-2; CDR3: CASRCCGTPRKTYGYTF; DNA: TGTGCAAGTCGCTGCTGCGGGACTCCACGAAAGACCTATGGCTACACCTTC
D: -; size: -; J: TRBJ1-2; V: TRBV13; CDR3: CTSSLVQTNYGYTF; DNA: TGTACCAGCAGCTTAGTACAGACTAACTATGGCTACACCTTT
D: -; size: -; J: TRBJ2-5; V: TRBV4-2; CDR3: CASSQEGRAGLQETQYF; DNA: TGTGCCAGCAGCCAAGAAGGTCGCGCGGGGTTACAAGAGACCCAGTACTTC
D: TRBD1; size: many; J: TRBJ2-3; V: TRBV5-1; CDR3: CASSRTGDTDTQYF; DNA: TGCGCCAGCAGCCGGACAGGGGACACAGATACGCAGTATTTT
D: TRBD2; size: -; J: TRBJ2-3; V: TRBV9; CDR3: CASSAVSGGGIDTQYF; DNA: TGTGCCAGCAGCGCTGTTAGCGGGGGGGGAATAGATACGCAGTATTTT
D: -; size: many; J: TRBJ2-5; V: TRBV5-4; CDR3: CASSPDEQETQYF; DNA: TGTGCCAGCAGCCCGGACGAGCAAGAGACCCAGTACTTC
D: -; size: -; J: TRBJ2-3; V: TRBV4-3; CDR3: CASSQGGYGTDTQYF; DNA: TGCGCCAGCAGCCAAGGCGGCTACGGCACAGATACGCAGTATTTT
D: -; size: many; J: TRBJ1-2; V: TRBV5-8; CDR3: CASEGYHPRKTYGYTF; DNA: TGTGCCAGCGAAGGATATCATCCACGAAAGACCTATGGCTACACCTTC
D: -; size: few; J: TRBJ2-6; V: TRBV8-2; CDR3: CGSNHRITQSRANVLTF; DNA: TGTGGCAGTAACCACAGGATAACACAAAGTCGGGCCAACGTCCTGACTTTC
D: -; size: many; J: TRBJ1-2; V: TRBV4-3; CDR3: CASSQGRAPVLGDGYTF; DNA: TGCGCCAGCAGCCAAGGCCGGGCTCCGGTTTTAGGGGATGGCTACACCTTC
D: -; size: once; J: TRBJ1-1; V: TRBV7-2; CDR3: CASNSQRGPTEAFF; DNA: TGTGCCAGCAACTCGCAAAGGGGACCCACTGAAGCTTTCTTT
D: -; size: few; J: TRBJ1-2; V: TRBV10-1; CDR3: CASSHAGRSRKTYGYTF; DNA: TGCGCCAGCAGTCATGCCGGAAGATCGCGAAAGACCTATGGCTACACCTTC
D: -; size: many; J: TRBJ1-3; V: TRBV11-2; CDR3: CASSPEGGFSGNTIYF; DNA: TGTGCCAGCAGCCCAGAGGGAGGATTCTCTGGAAACACCATATATTTT
D: -; size: few; J: TRBJ1-1; V: TRBV14; CDR3: CASSQYGRKNTEAFF; DNA: TGTGCCAGCAGCCAATATGGACGGAAGAACACTGAAGCTTTCTTT
D: -; size: many; J: TRBJ1-2; V: TRBV12-3/TRBV12-4; CDR3: CASSRGENYGYTF; DNA: TGTGCCAGCAGTCGCGGGGAGAACTATGGCTACACCTTC
D: TRBD1; size: many; J: TRBJ1-6; V: TRBV28; CDR3: CASSERQGAQSPLHF; DNA: TGTGCCAGCAGTGAACGACAGGGGGCGCAATCACCCCTCCACTTT
D: -; size: many; J: TRBJ2-4; V: TRBV20-1; CDR3: CSADEPWAKNIQYF; DNA: TGCAGTGCTGACGAACCCTGGGCCAAAAACATTCAGTACTTC
D: -; size: -; J: TRBJ1-2; V: TRBV11-2; CDR3: CASSQGSTSRKTYGYTF; DNA: TGTGCCAGCAGCCAAGGTTCAACAAGCAGAAAGACCTATGGCTACACCTTC
D: -; size: few; J: TRBJ1-1; V: TRBV30; CDR3: CAWSATQNTEAFF; DNA: TGTGCCTGGAGTGCCACACAGAACACTGAAGCTTTCTTT
D: -; size: few; J: TRBJ2-7; V: TRBV6-2/TRBV6-3; CDR3: CASRETLYEQYF; DNA: TGTGCCAGCAGAGAAACCTTGTACGAGCAGTACTTC
D: -; size: many; J: TRBJ1-6; V: TRBV6-5; CDR3: CASTPRGASPLHF; DNA: TGTGCCAGCACCCCCCGGGGTGCTTCACCCCTCCACTTT
D: -; size: few; J: TRBJ2-7; V: TRBV7-9; CDR3: CASNNARFEQYF; DNA: TGTGCCAGCAACAACGCCAGGTTCGAGCAGTACTTC
D: TRBD1; size: -; J: TRBJ2-1; V: TRBV27; CDR3: CASGSGQGIYNGQFF; DNA: TGTGCCAGCGGCTCGGGACAGGGAATCTACAATGGGCAGTTCTTC